This T cell receptor beta chain was sequenced during a study of shared clonotypes between healthy human individuals. At the level of the study: Serving as donors were a couple of women and three men, whose ages spanned 18 to 49. Broader study findings: There were few donors, and this limited the genetic and exposure-history diversity represented. The authors expected sequencing depth to affect clonotype sharing among donors. Naive subsets usually exceeded memory subsets in estimated richness.

Points on this clone: The antigen is not known.

CDR1 and CDR2 from the germline V gene are SQVTM and ANQGSEA. The CDR3 has 15 residues. Unmatched junction bases numbered 6, after V lost 4 bases and J lost 3 bases. Produced via immunoSEQ multiplex PCR; TCRdb's table is partial and in-frame only. The sample shows around 2.5 million clones, 93% of them seen only once. The receptor was isolated from a man between 18 and 35 years old in good health. Some clones in this sample may be carry-over from other donors' samples. The source material was naive CD4+ T cells from PBMCs. Subset: CD45RA+ positively selected. The V gene is TRBV29-1, the J gene TRBJ2-3; 11 positions match TRBD2. CDR3 coding DNA: TGCAGCGTTGCCGGGGGACTAGCGGCGACAGATACGCAGTATTTT. Protein sequence: CSVAGGLAATDTQYF.